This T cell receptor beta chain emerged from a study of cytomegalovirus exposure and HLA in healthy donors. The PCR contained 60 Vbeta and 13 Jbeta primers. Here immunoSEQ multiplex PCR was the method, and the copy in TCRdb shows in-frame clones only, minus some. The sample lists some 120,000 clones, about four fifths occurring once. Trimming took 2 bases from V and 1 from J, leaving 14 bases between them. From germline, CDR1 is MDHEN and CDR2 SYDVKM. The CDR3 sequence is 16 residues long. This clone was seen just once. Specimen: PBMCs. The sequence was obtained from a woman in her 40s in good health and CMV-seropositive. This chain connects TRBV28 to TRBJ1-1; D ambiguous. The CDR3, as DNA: TGTGCCAGCAGTTTAGGTGAGCGAATTGAGAACACTGAAGCTTTCTTT. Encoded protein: CASSLGERIENTEAFF.